This T cell receptor (beta chain) was identified in a study of T cells after yellow fever vaccination. Germline CDR1 and CDR2: DFQATT and SNEGSKA (reference sequence). The CDR3 runs to 14 residues. The germline V and J ends were trimmed by 6 bases and 0 bases, with 11 bases remaining between them. This clonotype was recorded a few times. Production of TCR cDNA was by 5'RACE template switching, which also added a universal primer site and UMIs. Each CDR3 protein gets one entry after TCRdb re-called the 5' RACE reads with MiXCR. The sample consists of under 150,000 distinct CDR3 sequences, 13% to 15% of them appearing once.

This chain joins TRBV20-1 and TRBJ1-4, with no clear D. The sequence was collected from a man aged 18 to 35 who received the YFV17D yellow fever vaccine. The material sequenced was CD8+ T cells sorted from PBMCs, taken 5 days after the yellow fever booster vaccination. Written as DNA, the CDR3 is TGCAGTGCAACCCCAGAGACAACTAATGAAAAACTGTTTTTT. It is translated as CSATPETTNEKLFF.